These T cell receptor beta chains were read from a single sample in a study of human T cells and chemical hapten exposure. Each CDR3 protein is one row after TCRdb ran MiXCR on the RACE reads. The data show 100,000 or so distinct CDR3 sequences, with less than 45% seen just once and approximately 3% held by the top ten. Sequences were derived from whole blood, sampled in connection with sensitization to the hapten diphenylcyclopropenone (DPC). These receptors came from a man aged 40-49 years with alopecia areata. Some clones in this sample may be carry-over from other donors' samples. CDR3s include the opening cysteine and the closing phenylalanine or tryptophan. Each record gives: D gene, V gene, J gene, clone size, CDR3 protein, CDR3 DNA. D genes are given only for firm matches. Size tells how often a clone was seen (once, few, many) or the class of an expanded clone, and some rows leave it out.

D: NA
V: TRBV11-2
J: TRBJ2-1
size: NA
CDR3: CASTQEPGFYNEQFF
DNA: TGTGCCAGCACCCAAGAGCCGGGTTTTTACAATGAGCAGTTCTTC

D: TRBD2
V: TRBV9
J: TRBJ2-3
size: NA
CDR3: CASSGTSSTDTQYF
DNA: TGTGCCAGCAGCGGGACTAGCAGCACAGATACGCAGTATTTT

D: NA
V: TRBV4-1
J: TRBJ1-5
size: NA
CDR3: CASSQGLEQPQHF
DNA: TGCGCCAGCAGCCAAGGCCTCGAACAGCCCCAGCATTTT

D: NA
V: TRBV7-8
J: TRBJ1-1
size: few
CDR3: CASSLAGLAFF
DNA: TGTGCCAGCAGCTTAGCGGGGCTGGCTTTCTTT

D: TRBD2
V: TRBV12-3/TRBV12-4
J: TRBJ2-7
size: NA
CDR3: CASSLARGSSYEQYF
DNA: TGTGCCAGCAGTTTAGCGCGGGGGAGCTCCTACGAGCAGTACTTC

D: TRBD2
V: TRBV9
J: TRBJ2-7
size: few
CDR3: CASSEREGTDEQYF
DNA: TGTGCCAGCAGCGAGCGGGAGGGCACTGACGAGCAGTACTTC

D: TRBD1
V: TRBV20-1
J: TRBJ1-4
size: NA
CDR3: CSARDQGDNEKLFF
DNA: TGCAGTGCTAGAGATCAGGGGGATAATGAAAAACTGTTTTTT

D: NA
V: TRBV12-3/TRBV12-4
J: TRBJ1-5
size: once
CDR3: CASSLTPVGNQPQHF
DNA: TGTGCCAGCAGCCTGACCCCCGTGGGCAATCAGCCCCAGCATTTT

D: NA
V: TRBV6-5
J: TRBJ2-7
size: few
CDR3: CASRRPGYEQYF
DNA: TGTGCCAGCAGACGCCCGGGCTACGAGCAGTACTTC

D: NA
V: TRBV2
J: TRBJ1-2
size: NA
CDR3: CASITTGSAGYTF
DNA: TGTGCCAGCATCACAACAGGGTCGGCTGGCTACACCTTC

D: NA
V: TRBV20-1
J: TRBJ1-1
size: few
CDR3: CSARAGVAAEAFF
DNA: TGCAGTGCTAGGGCAGGGGTTGCGGCTGAAGCTTTCTTT

D: TRBD1
V: TRBV6-1
J: TRBJ1-5
size: NA
CDR3: CASTPGQGSQPQHF
DNA: TGTGCCAGCACTCCGGGACAGGGCTCTCAGCCCCAGCATTTT

D: NA
V: TRBV30
J: TRBJ2-3
size: few
CDR3: CARSGGTDTQYF
DNA: TGTGCCCGCAGCGGTGGGACAGATACGCAGTATTTT

D: NA
V: TRBV25-1
J: TRBJ2-3
size: NA
CDR3: CASSEPDFYPQYF
DNA: TGTGCCAGCAGTGAACCCGACTTTTACCCGCAGTATTTT

D: NA
V: TRBV1
J: TRBJ1-1
size: NA
CDR3: CTSSHTYEWNTEAFF
DNA: TGCACCAGCAGCCACACTTACGAATGGAACACTGAAGCTTTCTTT

D: TRBD2
V: TRBV20-1
J: TRBJ2-2
size: once
CDR3: CSAPAGGAGTGELFF
DNA: TGCAGTGCTCCAGCGGGAGGGGCCGGCACCGGGGAGCTGTTTTTT

D: TRBD2
V: TRBV5-1
J: TRBJ2-1
size: once
CDR3: CASSQTSGIYNEQFF
DNA: TGCGCCAGCAGCCAGACTAGCGGGATTTACAATGAGCAGTTCTTC

D: TRBD1
V: TRBV6-2/TRBV6-3
J: TRBJ1-1
size: few
CDR3: CASRQQGPAEAFF
DNA: TGTGCCAGCAGACAACAGGGGCCGGCTGAAGCTTTCTTT

D: NA
V: TRBV7-3
J: TRBJ2-5
size: NA
CDR3: CASIRRRRTQYF
DNA: TGTGCCAGCATCCGAAGGAGGCGGACCCAGTACTTC

D: TRBD1
V: TRBV20-1
J: TRBJ2-3
size: NA
CDR3: CSASVDRSIDTQYF
DNA: TGCAGTGCTAGCGTGGACAGGTCAATAGATACGCAGTATTTT

D: NA
V: TRBV29-1
J: TRBJ2-7
size: NA
CDR3: CSAGQSSYEQYF
DNA: TGCAGCGCCGGACAGAGCTCCTACGAGCAGTACTTC

D: NA
V: TRBV12-3/TRBV12-4
J: TRBJ1-6
size: NA
CDR3: CASSTGGSGINSPLHF
DNA: TGTGCCAGCAGTACAGGTGGTTCCGGGATTAATTCACCCCTCCACTTT

D: NA
V: TRBV3-1
J: TRBJ2-1
size: NA
CDR3: CASSQRTGPNEQFF
DNA: TGTGCCAGCAGCCAACGCACAGGCCCCAATGAGCAGTTCTTC

D: TRBD1
V: TRBV3-1
J: TRBJ2-5
size: many
CDR3: CASSRGQSQETQYF
DNA: TGTGCCAGCAGCCGGGGACAGTCCCAAGAGACCCAGTACTTC

D: TRBD1
V: TRBV29-1
J: TRBJ1-1
size: NA
CDR3: CSVESGTGSEAFF
DNA: TGCAGCGTTGAATCCGGGACAGGGTCTGAAGCTTTCTTT

D: TRBD2
V: TRBV24-1
J: TRBJ2-1
size: NA
CDR3: CATSDGGRAITEQFF
DNA: TGTGCCACCAGTGACGGCGGGAGGGCCATTACTGAGCAGTTCTTC

D: NA
V: TRBV6-2/TRBV6-3
J: TRBJ1-5
size: NA
CDR3: CARSSGGYNQPQHF
DNA: TGTGCCCGAAGCTCGGGGGGCTACAATCAGCCCCAGCATTTT

D: TRBD1
V: TRBV6-2/TRBV6-3
J: TRBJ2-1
size: once
CDR3: CASSYGTGHSNEQFF
DNA: TGTGCCAGCAGTTACGGGACAGGTCATTCCAATGAGCAGTTCTTC

D: TRBD1
V: TRBV7-8
J: TRBJ1-2
size: few
CDR3: CASSLDRGRYGYTF
DNA: TGTGCCAGCAGCTTAGACAGGGGGCGTTATGGCTACACCTTC

D: TRBD1
V: TRBV13
J: TRBJ1-6
size: few
CDR3: CASSFGQGIGNSPLHF
DNA: TGTGCCAGCAGCTTTGGACAGGGGATAGGTAATTCACCCCTCCACTTT

D: NA
V: TRBV12-3/TRBV12-4
J: TRBJ2-4
size: NA
CDR3: CASSWDHAGIQYF
DNA: TGTGCCAGCAGTTGGGACCACGCCGGGATTCAGTACTTC

D: NA
V: TRBV10-3
J: TRBJ2-1
size: NA
CDR3: CAISGDSHNEQFF
DNA: TGTGCCATCAGCGGGGACTCCCACAATGAGCAGTTCTTC

D: NA
V: TRBV2
J: TRBJ2-3
size: NA
CDR3: CASKPDTSSTDTQYF
DNA: TGTGCCAGCAAACCGGACACATCTAGCACAGATACGCAGTATTTT

D: NA
V: TRBV12-3/TRBV12-4
J: TRBJ2-6
size: NA
CDR3: CASSPGTRTANVLTF
DNA: TGTGCCAGCAGTCCTGGGACACGGACGGCCAACGTCCTGACTTTC

D: NA
V: TRBV20-1
J: TRBJ1-2
size: few
CDR3: CSAPDSLYGYTF
DNA: TGCAGTGCTCCGGACTCCCTCTATGGCTACACCTTC

D: NA
V: TRBV7-9
J: TRBJ1-5
size: NA
CDR3: CASSLSLDSPQPQHF
DNA: TGTGCCAGCAGCTTATCCCTTGACTCCCCCCAGCCCCAGCATTTT

D: TRBD1
V: TRBV24-1
J: TRBJ2-2
size: few
CDR3: CATSGGQVPTGELFF
DNA: TGTGCCACCAGTGGAGGACAGGTACCCACCGGGGAGCTGTTTTTT

D: NA
V: TRBV20-1
J: TRBJ2-3
size: NA
CDR3: CSARAPIADTQYF
DNA: TGCAGTGCTAGAGCCCCGATCGCAGATACGCAGTATTTT

D: NA
V: TRBV20-1
J: TRBJ2-2
size: few
CDR3: CSARPGKNTGELFF
DNA: TGCAGTGCTAGGCCCGGGAAGAACACCGGGGAGCTGTTTTTT

D: TRBD2
V: TRBV14
J: TRBJ2-5
size: NA
CDR3: CASSQDGRAQETQYF
DNA: TGTGCCAGCAGCCAAGATGGGAGGGCCCAGGAGACCCAGTACTTC

D: TRBD2
V: TRBV12-3/TRBV12-4
J: TRBJ2-1
size: NA
CDR3: CASSGAGLGNEQFF
DNA: TGTGCCAGCAGTGGAGCGGGACTGGGCAATGAGCAGTTCTTC

D: NA
V: TRBV5-1
J: TRBJ2-1
size: NA
CDR3: CASSLAGRTIDEQFF
DNA: TGCGCCAGCAGCTTGGCCGGCAGGACTATAGATGAGCAGTTCTTC

D: TRBD2
V: TRBV24-1
J: TRBJ2-1
size: few
CDR3: CATSDFRLAGDNEQFF
DNA: TGTGCCACCAGTGATTTTCGGCTAGCGGGAGATAATGAGCAGTTCTTC

D: NA
V: TRBV7-9
J: TRBJ1-6
size: few
CDR3: CASSGLSSYNSPLHF
DNA: TGTGCCAGCAGCGGTCTGAGCTCCTATAATTCACCCCTCCACTTT

D: TRBD1
V: TRBV20-1
J: TRBJ1-1
size: NA
CDR3: CSAFGTGRMNTEAFF
DNA: TGCAGTGCTTTTGGGACAGGGCGAATGAACACTGAAGCTTTCTTT

D: NA
V: TRBV4-3
J: TRBJ2-3
size: few
CDR3: CASSLGGGPDTQYF
DNA: TGCGCCAGCAGCCTCGGAGGGGGCCCAGATACGCAGTATTTT

D: TRBD2
V: TRBV7-2
J: TRBJ2-1
size: few
CDR3: CASSPVAASGVNEQFF
DNA: TGTGCCAGCAGCCCGGTTGCGGCTAGCGGAGTCAATGAGCAGTTCTTC

D: NA
V: TRBV29-1
J: TRBJ2-5
size: NA
CDR3: CSVEDGGFGETQYF
DNA: TGCAGCGTTGAAGATGGGGGGTTTGGAGAGACCCAGTACTTC

D: NA
V: TRBV29-1
J: TRBJ1-3
size: many
CDR3: CSVERNSGNTIYF
DNA: TGCAGCGTTGAAAGAAACTCTGGAAACACCATATATTTT

D: NA
V: TRBV12-3/TRBV12-4
J: TRBJ1-6
size: NA
CDR3: CASSNRDEYRNSPLHF
DNA: TGTGCCAGCAGCAACCGGGACGAGTATAGGAATTCACCCCTCCACTTT

D: NA
V: TRBV11-2
J: TRBJ2-1
size: NA
CDR3: CASSLGGAGASYNEQFF
DNA: TGTGCCAGCAGCTTAGGGGGGGCTGGCGCCTCCTACAATGAGCAGTTCTTC

D: TRBD1
V: TRBV18
J: TRBJ2-6
size: NA
CDR3: CASSPRDRGFPSSGANVLTF
DNA: TGTGCCAGCTCACCTAGGGACAGGGGATTCCCCAGCTCTGGGGCCAACGTCCTGACTTTC

D: TRBD1
V: TRBV5-1
J: TRBJ1-3
size: few
CDR3: CASSLGQGHSGNTIYF
DNA: TGCGCCAGCAGCTTGGGACAGGGCCACTCTGGAAACACCATATATTTT

D: TRBD2
V: TRBV9
J: TRBJ2-1
size: once
CDR3: CASSVVGTSGGDEQFF
DNA: TGTGCCAGCAGCGTAGTAGGGACTAGCGGGGGGGATGAGCAGTTCTTC

D: TRBD1
V: TRBV12-3/TRBV12-4
J: TRBJ2-3
size: few
CDR3: CASTGTATPSTDTQYF
DNA: TGTGCCAGCACCGGGACAGCAACCCCTAGCACAGATACGCAGTATTTT

D: NA
V: TRBV24-1
J: TRBJ2-3
size: NA
CDR3: CATSDPPAKDTQYF
DNA: TGTGCCACCAGTGACCCACCGGCCAAAGATACGCAGTATTTT

D: NA
V: TRBV6-2/TRBV6-3
J: TRBJ2-6
size: NA
CDR3: CASSSNGANVLTF
DNA: TGTGCCAGCAGCTCCAATGGGGCCAACGTCCTGACTTTC

D: NA
V: TRBV27
J: TRBJ1-5
size: few
CDR3: CASSPLNGQPQHF
DNA: TGTGCCAGCAGTCCCTTGAATGGGCAGCCCCAGCATTTT

D: NA
V: TRBV3-2
J: TRBJ1-1
size: NA
CDR3: CASSQEVMNTEAFF
DNA: TGTGCCAGCAGCCAAGAAGTGATGAACACTGAAGCTTTCTTT